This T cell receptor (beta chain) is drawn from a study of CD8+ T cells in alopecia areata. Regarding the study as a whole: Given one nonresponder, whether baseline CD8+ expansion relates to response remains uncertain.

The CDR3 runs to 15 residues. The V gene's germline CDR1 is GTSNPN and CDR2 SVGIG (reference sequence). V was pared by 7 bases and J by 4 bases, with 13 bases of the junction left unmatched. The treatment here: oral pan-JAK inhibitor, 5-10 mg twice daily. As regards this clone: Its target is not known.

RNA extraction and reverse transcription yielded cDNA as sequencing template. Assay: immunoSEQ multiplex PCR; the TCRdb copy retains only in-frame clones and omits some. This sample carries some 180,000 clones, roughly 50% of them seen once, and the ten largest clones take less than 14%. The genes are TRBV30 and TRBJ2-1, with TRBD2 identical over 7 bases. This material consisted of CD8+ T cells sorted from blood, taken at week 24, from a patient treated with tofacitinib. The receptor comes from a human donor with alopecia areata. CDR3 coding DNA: TGTGCCTCAAATCATCCCGGGGGACTATACAATGAGCAGTTCTTC. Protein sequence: CASNHPGGLYNEQFF.